This entry is about one T cell receptor (beta chain). What it binds is unknown. This CDR3 is built from 12 residues. Per germline, CDR1 GTSNPN and CDR2 SVGIG (reference sequence). Between the trimmed V and J ends, which lost 0 bases and 5 bases, there was a span of 7 bases. The record originates from a study of cytomegalovirus exposure and HLA in healthy donors. Findings and limits, study-wide: Analyzed later, most CMV-associated TCR beta chains appeared HLA-restricted.

The PCR was carried out with 60 Vbeta primers and 13 Jbeta primers. Authors' analysis steps: Among the unique TCR beta chains that a later analysis counted, around 72 million in all, roughly 9.9 million were shared. Clones were sequenced by immunoSEQ multiplex PCR, and TCRdb holds only the in-frame ones, with some missing. V, J and clone size are taken as reported in that table, and D and trimming were inferred from the DNA itself. The table has about 140,000 clones, 82% seen once. The sample taken for sequencing was PBMCs. This clonotype was obtained from a man aged 18 to 29 in good health and CMV-seropositive. The gene calls are TRBV30 and TRBJ1-1; D uncertain. CDR3 bases: TGTGCCTGGAGTGTATACGAGACTGAAGCTTTCTTT. Translated, it gives CAWSVYETEAFF.